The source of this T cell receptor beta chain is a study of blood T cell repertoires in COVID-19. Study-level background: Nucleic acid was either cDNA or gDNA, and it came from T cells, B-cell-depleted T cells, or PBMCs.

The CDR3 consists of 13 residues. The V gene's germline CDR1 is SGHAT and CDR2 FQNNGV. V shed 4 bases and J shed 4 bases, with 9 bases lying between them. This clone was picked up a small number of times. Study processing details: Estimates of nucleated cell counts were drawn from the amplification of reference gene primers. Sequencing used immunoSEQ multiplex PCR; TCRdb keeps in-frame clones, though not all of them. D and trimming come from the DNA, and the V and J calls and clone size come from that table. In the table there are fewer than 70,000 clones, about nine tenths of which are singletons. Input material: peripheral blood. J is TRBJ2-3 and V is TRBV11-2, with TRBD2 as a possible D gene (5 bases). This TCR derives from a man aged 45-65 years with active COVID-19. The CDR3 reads CASSSRAPDTQYF. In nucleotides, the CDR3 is TGTGCCAGCAGCTCGAGGGCCCCAGATACGCAGTATTTT.